Each of the 24 T cell receptor beta chains below was sequenced from the same sample in a study of T cells in Graves' hyperthyroidism and ophthalmopathy. Researchers amplified the TCR beta CDR3 regions from RNA transcripts. When the TCR CDR3 underwent first-round RT-PCR, the HTBI primer set was used. TCRdb reprocessed the multiplex PCR reads via MiXCR and lists one record per CDR3 protein. The sample shows more than 350,000 distinct CDR3 sequences, approximately 17% of them seen only once. The specimen sequenced was blood. The source is a woman in her twenties or thirties with Graves' hyperthyroidism that later progressed to Graves' ophthalmopathy.

In this sample, this clonotype turned up many times. V and J are TRBV11-3 and TRBJ2-1, with 8 nucleotides matching TRBD2. V trimming: 5 bases; J trimming: 7 bases; junction bases outside the gene matches: 4. The germline V gene encodes CDR1 SGHNT and CDR2 YENEEA. The CDR3 is 13 residues long. DNA for the CDR3: TGTGCCAGCAGCCCGCGGGGGGAAAATGAGCAGTTCTTC. Protein: CASSPRGENEQFF.

Ten or more counts support this clonotype. V gene TRBV10-3 combines with J gene TRBJ2-7; TRBD2 matches at 8 bases. This CDR3 region has 15 residues. Losses at the gene ends were 2 bases for V and 3 bases for J; bases not matched to a gene: 6. CDR1 and CDR2 (germline): ENHRY, SYGVKD. The CDR3 bases are TGTGCCATCAGTGAGGCACCGGGGGGGTACTACGAGCAGTACTTC. Translated, it gives CAISEAPGGYYEQYF.

This clonotype has ten or more counts. This chain connects TRBV12-3 or TRBV12-4 to TRBJ2-7; D unresolved. The CDR3 sequence is 11 residues long. Deletions cut 3 bases from V and 6 bases from J, with 6 bases between. The CDR3 region is CASSLGSEQYF. Written as DNA, the CDR3 is TGTGCCAGCAGTTTGGGGTCCGAGCAGTACTTC.

This clonotype was detected a few times. CDR3 sequence (DNA): TGCGCCAGCAGCCAAGATCGGGAGCTTAACTATGGCTACACCTTC. Its protein is CASSQDRELNYGYTF. This chain joins TRBV4-1 and TRBJ1-2; D is uncertain. The length of the CDR3 is 15 residues. V lost 0 bases and J 1 base, leaving 9 bases between the germline ends. Germline CDR1 and CDR2: MGHRA and YSYEKL.

The chain has TRBV29-1 and TRBJ2-4, with D perhaps matching TRBD1 (5 bases). CDR3 length: 15 amino acids. The germline CDR1 and CDR2 sequences are SQVTM and ANQGSEA. With 6 bases removed from V and 3 bases from J, the gap between germline ends came to 18 bases. CDR3 nucleotide sequence: TGCAGCGTGGCGACAGTAATTTTAGGCAAAAACATTCAGTACTTC. As protein: CSVATVILGKNIQYF.

The sample holds a few counts of this clonotype. The rearrangement uses TRBV4-2 and TRBJ1-1; 7 nucleotides match TRBD1. The CDR3 contains 16 residues. Per germline, CDR1 LGHNA and CDR2 YNFKEQ. V dropped 3 bases and J dropped 0; count of bases not matched to a gene: 7. CDR3 sequence (DNA): TGTGCCAGCAGCCATGGGACAGCGGGAATGAACACTGAAGCTTTCTTT. Its protein product is CASSHGTAGMNTEAFF.

As DNA, the CDR3 is TGCAGTGCTAGGGTGGTGGAGGGAGGGAACACCGGGGAGCTGTTTTTT. Amino acids: CSARVVEGGNTGELFF. The chain carries TRBV20-1 and TRBJ2-2; the D gene is possibly TRBD2 (6 bases). V lost 3 bases, J lost 1 base, and 15 bases lay in between. The CDR3 has 16 residues. Germline CDR1 is DFQATT and CDR2 is SNEGSKA (reference sequence).

This rearrangement joins TRBV20-1 to TRBJ1-1; 10 bases are a match to TRBD1. Germline trimming cut 2 bases from V and 5 bases from J; bases unmatched to any gene: 5. In germline, CDR1 is DFQATT, CDR2 SNEGSKA (reference sequence). The CDR3 is made up of 14 amino acids. The CDR3 nucleotides read TGCAGTGCTAGAAGGACAGGGGGGAAAACTGAAGCTTTCTTT. Its translation is CSARRTGGKTEAFF.

In its sample, this clonotype was seen many times. The chain has TRBV20-1 and TRBJ2-5; no reliable D call. The CDR3 is 12 residues long. The ends were cut back, 6 bases at V and 5 bases at J, with 13 bases in the middle. Germline lookup yields CDR1 DFQATT and CDR2 SNEGSKA (reference sequence). CDR3 in amino acids: CSARKVVETQYF. The CDR3 DNA reads TGCAGTGCAAGAAAAGTTGTGGAGACCCAGTACTTC.

The chain has TRBV5-1 and TRBJ2-7; D is unresolved. V lost 6 bases, J lost 6 bases, and 10 bases lay in between. The V gene's germline CDR1 is SGHRS and CDR2 YFSETQ. CDR3 size: 11 residues. The CDR3 DNA follows: TGCGCCAGCACGCAGTACGGCGAGCAGTACTTC. Translating it yields CASTQYGEQYF.

This clonotype was observed many times. The J gene is TRBJ1-6, the V gene TRBV5-1; no clear D. V was trimmed by 5 bases and J by 7 bases, leaving 16 bases between them. The CDR3 spans 15 residues. Looked up from germline, CDR1 is SGHRS and CDR2 is YFSETQ. Here the CDR3 reads CASSFGTVGNSPLHF. The CDR3 coding sequence is TGCGCCAGCAGTTTCGGAACCGTGGGGAATTCACCCCTCCACTTT.

The sample holds many counts of this clonotype. The V call is TRBV24-1, the J call TRBJ2-5; D call uncertain. Germline V gene data show CDR1 as KGHDR and CDR2 as SFDVKD. The CDR3 spans 13 residues. The V gene lost 1 base and the J gene lost 5 bases, with 7 bases spanning the gap. The CDR3 loop reads CATSDFVGETQYF. The CDR3 coding sequence is TGTGCCACCAGTGATTTCGTCGGGGAGACCCAGTACTTC.

Ten or more counts support this clonotype. The V and J genes are TRBV20-1 and TRBJ1-2; D gene ambiguous. V was clipped by 8 bases and J by 0 bases, with 10 bases between them. CDR1 and CDR2 (germline): DFQATT, SNEGSKA (reference sequence). This CDR3 is 12 amino acids long. The CDR3 DNA reads as TGCAGTCCACACAGTACTAACTATGGCTACACCTTC. Amino acids: CSPHSTNYGYTF.

The rearrangement joins TRBV20-1 to TRBJ1-4, with 8 positions matching TRBD1. Germline V CDR1 and CDR2: DFQATT, SNEGSKA (reference sequence). The CDR3 is 12 amino acids. J was trimmed by 7 bases and V by 6 bases; bases with no gene match: 4. The CDR3 protein is CSASGQGEKLFF. CDR3 nucleotide sequence: TGCAGTGCCAGTGGACAGGGTGAAAAACTGTTTTTT.

Ten or more counts support this clonotype. V usage is TRBV20-1 and J usage is TRBJ2-1; 9 positions agree with TRBD2. The CDR3 runs 16 residues. CDR1 is DFQATT, CDR2 SNEGSKA, per germline (reference sequence). Trimming removed 3 bases from V and 7 bases from J; junction bases left unmatched: 13. The CDR3 DNA reads as TGCAGTGCTAGGGGGGCCGGAGCGGGAGGATGGAATGAGCAGTTCTTC. Translated: CSARGAGAGGWNEQFF.

This clonotype was counted a few times. The chain is built from TRBV4-1 and TRBJ1-2; possibly TRBD1 for D (6 bases). Germline values: CDR1 MGHRA, CDR2 YSYEKL. Trimming pared 2 bases from V and 3 bases from J, leaving 16 bases between. The CDR3 runs 16 residues. The CDR3 DNA reads TGCGCCAGCAGCCAAAAGGATCCCAGGGGTTACTATGGCTACACCTTC. This codes for CASSQKDPRGYYGYTF.

This clonotype was seen at least ten times. The chain's CDR3 is CASSLQYLDTGELFF. The CDR3, as DNA: TGTGCCAGCAGTTTACAGTATTTGGACACCGGGGAGCTGTTTTTT. The chain carries TRBV6-1 and TRBJ2-2, with D uncertain. V was trimmed by 5 bases and J by 3 bases, leaving 13 bases between them. The CDR3 contains 15 residues. The V gene's germline CDR1 is MNHNS and CDR2 SASEGT.

The chain recombines TRBV6-2 or TRBV6-3 with TRBJ2-3; 8 bases line up with TRBD2. V shed 5 bases, J shed 3 bases, and the junction held 4 bases outside the gene matches. Germline V CDR1 and CDR2: MNHEY, SVGEGT. The CDR3 is 14 residues long. Written as DNA, the CDR3 is TGTGCCAGCAGTCCGGGAGGGCCGACAGATACGCAGTATTTT. Translation gives CASSPGGPTDTQYF.

The rearrangement links TRBV19 to TRBJ2-1; no clear D. The germline V and J ends were trimmed by 6 bases and 0 bases, with 9 bases remaining between them. This CDR3 is built from 14 residues. The V gene's germline CDR1 is LNHDA and CDR2 SQIVND (reference sequence). The CDR3 region is CASRWGNSYNEQFF. The CDR3 DNA sequence: TGTGCCAGTAGATGGGGAAACTCCTACAATGAGCAGTTCTTC. Drawing the rest from reference TRBV19 and TRBJ2-1, the complete variable domain is DGGITQSPKYLFRKEGQNVTLSCEQNLNHDAMYWYRQDPGQGLRLIYYSQIVNDFQKGDIAEGYSVSREKKESFPLTVTSAQKNPTAFYLCASRWGNSYNEQFFGPGTRLTVL.

This clonotype was observed at least ten times. The CDR3 bases are TGTGCCAGCATGCTCGCTAGCGGGAACTACGAGCAGTACTTC. Protein: CASMLASGNYEQYF. The chain recombines TRBV2 with TRBJ2-7; 9 bases match TRBD2. With V trimmed by 7 bases and J by 3 bases, 7 bases remained unmatched. CDR1 and CDR2 (germline): SNHLY, FYNNEI. The CDR3 consists of 14 residues.

This clonotype was recorded at least ten times. The chain joins TRBV10-3 to TRBJ2-7; possibly TRBD1 for D (6 bases). The V gene's germline CDR1 is ENHRY and CDR2 SYGVKD. The CDR3 length is 17 residues. V lost 4 bases and J 0 bases, leaving 19 bases between the germline ends. CDR3 DNA sequence: TGTGCCATCAGTGGGAGTCGGGACACAGAAAACTCCTACGAGCAGTACTTC. Amino acids: CAISGSRDTENSYEQYF.

The rearrangement joins TRBV2 to TRBJ1-5; D remains unclear. Germline loops: CDR1 SNHLY, CDR2 FYNNEI. V dropped 5 bases and J dropped 0 bases, with 14 bases sitting between them. The CDR3 contains 16 residues. The CDR3 region has the DNA TGTGCCAGCAGTACTAGGACGGCCTATAGCAATCAGCCCCAGCATTTT. It specifies CASSTRTAYSNQPQHF. Together with reference TRBV2 and TRBJ1-5, the CDR3 gives the full variable domain: EPEVTQTPSHQVTQMGQEVILRCVPISNHLYFYWYRQILGQKVEFLVSFYNNEISEKSEIFDDQFSVERPDGSNFTLKIRSTKLEDSAMYFCASSTRTAYSNQPQHFGDGTRLSIL.

This clonotype was seen ten or more times. The chain combines TRBV12-3 or TRBV12-4 with TRBJ2-1; 8 nucleotides align to TRBD1. J lost 3 bases, V lost 6 bases, and 7 bases had no gene match. This CDR3 comprises 15 residues. The CDR3 bases are TGTGCCAGCAGGAGTGGACAGGGACACTACAATGAGCAGTTCTTC. The encoded protein is CASRSGQGHYNEQFF.

The CDR3 bases are TGCGCCAGCAGTGAGGGGACAGCTAATGAAAAACTGTTTTTT. Its translation: CASSEGTANEKLFF. The chain is built from TRBV10-1 and TRBJ1-4; 7 nucleotides agree with TRBD1. The germline CDR1 and CDR2 sequences are WNHNN and SYGVQD (reference sequence). This CDR3 comprises 14 residues. The junction had 0 bases not matched to a gene; V was cut back by 2 bases and J by 3 bases.